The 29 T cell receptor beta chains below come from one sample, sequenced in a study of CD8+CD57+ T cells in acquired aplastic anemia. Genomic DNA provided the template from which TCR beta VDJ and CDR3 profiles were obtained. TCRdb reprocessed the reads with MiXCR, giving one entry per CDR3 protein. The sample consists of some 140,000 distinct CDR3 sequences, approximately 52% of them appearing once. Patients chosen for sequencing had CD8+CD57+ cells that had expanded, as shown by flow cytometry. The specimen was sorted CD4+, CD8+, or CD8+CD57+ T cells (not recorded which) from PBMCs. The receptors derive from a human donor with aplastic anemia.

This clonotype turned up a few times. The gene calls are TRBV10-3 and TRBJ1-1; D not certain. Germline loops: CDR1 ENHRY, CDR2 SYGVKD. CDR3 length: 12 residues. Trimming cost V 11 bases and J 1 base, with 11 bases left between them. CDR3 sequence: CASSPKNTEAFF. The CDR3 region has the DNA TGTGCCTCAAGTCCCAAGAACACTGAAGCTTTCTTT.

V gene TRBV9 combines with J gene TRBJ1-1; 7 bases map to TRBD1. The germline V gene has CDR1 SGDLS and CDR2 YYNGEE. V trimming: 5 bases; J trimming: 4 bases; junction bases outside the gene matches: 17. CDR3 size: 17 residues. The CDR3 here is CASSRQTGTVSSTEAFF. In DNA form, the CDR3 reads TGTGCCAGCAGTAGGCAGACAGGGACGGTCTCGAGCACTGAAGCTTTCTTT.

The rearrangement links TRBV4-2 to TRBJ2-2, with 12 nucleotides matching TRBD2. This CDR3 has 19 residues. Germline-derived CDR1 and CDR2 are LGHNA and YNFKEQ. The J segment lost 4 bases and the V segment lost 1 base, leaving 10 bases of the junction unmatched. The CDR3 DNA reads TGTGCCAGCAGCCAAGGAGGGCTAGCGGGGGGGCCTAGCACCGGGGAGCTGTTTTTT. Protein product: CASSQGGLAGGPSTGELFF.

The CDR3 sequence: CSASRTGGHEQYF. The CDR3 DNA is TGCAGTGCGAGTAGGACAGGGGGACACGAGCAGTACTTC. The V call is TRBV20-1, the J call TRBJ2-7, with TRBD1 matching 10 bases. Germline CDR1 DFQATT, CDR2 SNEGSKA (reference sequence). The J segment lost 5 bases and the V segment lost 6 bases, leaving 7 bases of the junction unmatched. The CDR3 length is 13 residues.

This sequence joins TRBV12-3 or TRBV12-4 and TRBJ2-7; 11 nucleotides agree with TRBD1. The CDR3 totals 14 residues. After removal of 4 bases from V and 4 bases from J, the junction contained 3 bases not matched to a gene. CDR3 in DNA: TGTGCCAGCAGTTGGACAGGGGGCACTTACGAGCAGTACTTC. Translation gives CASSWTGGTYEQYF.

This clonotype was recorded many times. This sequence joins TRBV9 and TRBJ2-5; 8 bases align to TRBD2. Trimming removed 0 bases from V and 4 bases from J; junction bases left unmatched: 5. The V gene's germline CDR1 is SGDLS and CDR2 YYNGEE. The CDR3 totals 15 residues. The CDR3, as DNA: TGTGCCAGCAGCGTAGGGACTAGCCGGACAGAGACCCAGTACTTC. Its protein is CASSVGTSRTETQYF. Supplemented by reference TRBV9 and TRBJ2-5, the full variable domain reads DSGVTQTPKHLITATGQRVTLRCSPRSGDLSVYWYQQSLDQGLQFLIQYYNGEERAKGNILERFSAQQFPDLHSELNLSSLELGDSALYFCASSVGTSRTETQYFGPGTRLLVL.

The chain's CDR3 is CASSERGDLSGNTIYF. CDR3 nucleotides: TGTGCCAGCAGTGAAAGAGGGGACCTCTCTGGAAACACCATATATTTT. J is TRBJ1-3 and V is TRBV6-1, with D possibly TRBD1 on 5 matching bases. The CDR3 is 16 amino acids. V lost 2 bases, J lost 0 bases, and 11 bases lay in between. Germline V gene data show CDR1 as MNHNS and CDR2 as SASEGT.

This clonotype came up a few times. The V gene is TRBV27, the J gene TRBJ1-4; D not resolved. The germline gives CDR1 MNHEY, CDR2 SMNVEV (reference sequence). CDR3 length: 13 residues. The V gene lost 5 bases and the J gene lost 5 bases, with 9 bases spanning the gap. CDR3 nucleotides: TGTGCCAGCAGTCGTAGGCGGAATGAAAAACTGTTTTTT. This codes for CASSRRRNEKLFF.

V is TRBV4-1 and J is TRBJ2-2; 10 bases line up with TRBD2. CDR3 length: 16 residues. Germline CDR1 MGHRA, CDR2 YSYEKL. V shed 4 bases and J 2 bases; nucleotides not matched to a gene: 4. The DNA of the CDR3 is TGCGCCAGCAGCCCCACTAGCGGGATAAACACCGGGGAGCTGTTTTTT. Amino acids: CASSPTSGINTGELFF.

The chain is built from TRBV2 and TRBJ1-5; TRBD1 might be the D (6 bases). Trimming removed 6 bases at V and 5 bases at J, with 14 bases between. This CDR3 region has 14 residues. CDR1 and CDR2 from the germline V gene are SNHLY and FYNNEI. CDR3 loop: CASRGTRVDQPQHF. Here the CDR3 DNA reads TGTGCCAGCAGGGGGACAAGGGTGGATCAGCCCCAGCATTTT.

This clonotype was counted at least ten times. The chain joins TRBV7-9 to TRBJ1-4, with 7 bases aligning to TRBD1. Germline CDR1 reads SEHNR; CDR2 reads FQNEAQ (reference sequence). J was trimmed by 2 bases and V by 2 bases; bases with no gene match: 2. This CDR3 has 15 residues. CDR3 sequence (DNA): TGTGCCAGCAGCTTAAGGGGGCGTACTAATGAAAAACTGTTTTTT. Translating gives CASSLRGRTNEKLFF. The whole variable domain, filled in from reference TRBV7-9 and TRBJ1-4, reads DTGVSQNPRHKITKRGQNVTFRCDPISEHNRLYWYRQTLGQGPEFLTYFQNEAQLEKSRLLSDRFSAERPKGSFSTLEIQRTEQGDSAMYLCASSLRGRTNEKLFFGSGTQLSVL.

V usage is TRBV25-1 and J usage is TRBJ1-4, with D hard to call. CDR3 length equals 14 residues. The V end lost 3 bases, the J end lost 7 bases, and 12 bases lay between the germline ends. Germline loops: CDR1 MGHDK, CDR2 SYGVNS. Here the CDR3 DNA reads TGTGCCAGCAGTGACGGAAGGGTAGTTGAAAAACTGTTTTTT. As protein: CASSDGRVVEKLFF.

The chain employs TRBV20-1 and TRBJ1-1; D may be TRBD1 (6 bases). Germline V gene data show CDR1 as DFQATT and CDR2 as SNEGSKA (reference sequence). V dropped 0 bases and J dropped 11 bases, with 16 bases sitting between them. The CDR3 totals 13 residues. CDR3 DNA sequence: TGCAGTGCTAGAGAGACAGGAAGATATGAGGCTTTCTTT. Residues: CSARETGRYEAFF.

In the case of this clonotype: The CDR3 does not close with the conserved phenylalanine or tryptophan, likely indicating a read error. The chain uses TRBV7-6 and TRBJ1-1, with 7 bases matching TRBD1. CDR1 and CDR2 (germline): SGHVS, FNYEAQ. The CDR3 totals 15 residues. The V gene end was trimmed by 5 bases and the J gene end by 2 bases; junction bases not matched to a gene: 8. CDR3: CASSPTGVANTEAFL. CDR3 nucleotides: TGTGCCAGCAGCCCCACAGGGGTAGCTAACACTGAAGCTTTCCTT.

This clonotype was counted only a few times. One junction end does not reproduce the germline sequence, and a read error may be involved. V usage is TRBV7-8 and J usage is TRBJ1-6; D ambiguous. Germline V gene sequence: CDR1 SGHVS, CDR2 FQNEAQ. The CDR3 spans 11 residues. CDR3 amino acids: CASSQDSPLHF. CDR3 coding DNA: TGCGCCAGCAGCCAAGATTCTCCCCTCCACTTT.

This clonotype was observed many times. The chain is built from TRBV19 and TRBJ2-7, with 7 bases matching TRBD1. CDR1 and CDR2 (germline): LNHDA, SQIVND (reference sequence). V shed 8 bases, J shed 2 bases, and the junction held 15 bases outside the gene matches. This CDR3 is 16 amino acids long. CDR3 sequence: CASSHGSRTGTYEQYF. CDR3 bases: TGTGCCAGTTCCCATGGGTCGAGGACAGGCACCTACGAGCAGTACTTC.

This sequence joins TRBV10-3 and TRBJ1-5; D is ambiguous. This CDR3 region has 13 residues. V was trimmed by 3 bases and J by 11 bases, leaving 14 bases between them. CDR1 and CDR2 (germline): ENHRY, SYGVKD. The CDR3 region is CAISDPGRETQHF. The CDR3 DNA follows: TGTGCCATCAGTGACCCTGGGAGGGAGACCCAGCATTTT.

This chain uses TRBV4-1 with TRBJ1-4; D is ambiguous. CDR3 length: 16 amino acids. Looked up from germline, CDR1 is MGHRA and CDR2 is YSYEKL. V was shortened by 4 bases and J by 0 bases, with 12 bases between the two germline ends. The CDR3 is CASSLRTVATNEKLFF. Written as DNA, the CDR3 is TGCGCCAGCAGCCTCCGGACGGTCGCAACTAATGAAAAACTGTTTTTT.

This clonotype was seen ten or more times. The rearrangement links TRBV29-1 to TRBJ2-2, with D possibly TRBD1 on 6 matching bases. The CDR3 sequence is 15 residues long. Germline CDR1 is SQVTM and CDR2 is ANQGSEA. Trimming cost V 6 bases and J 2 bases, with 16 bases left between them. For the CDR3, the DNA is TGCAGCGTCAACTCCCTACAGGGAAACACCGGGGAGCTGTTTTTT. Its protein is CSVNSLQGNTGELFF.

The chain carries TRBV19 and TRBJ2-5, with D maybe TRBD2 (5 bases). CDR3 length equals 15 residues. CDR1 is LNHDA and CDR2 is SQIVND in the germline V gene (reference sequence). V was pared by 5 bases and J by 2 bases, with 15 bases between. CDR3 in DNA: TGTGCCAGTAGTCCAAGCGGAGTACGACAAGAGACCCAGTACTTC. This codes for CASSPSGVRQETQYF. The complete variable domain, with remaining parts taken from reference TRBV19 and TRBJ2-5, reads DGGITQSPKYLFRKEGQNVTLSCEQNLNHDAMYWYRQDPGQGLRLIYYSQIVNDFQKGDIAEGYSVSREKKESFPLTVTSAQKNPTAFYLCASSPSGVRQETQYFGPGTRLLVL.

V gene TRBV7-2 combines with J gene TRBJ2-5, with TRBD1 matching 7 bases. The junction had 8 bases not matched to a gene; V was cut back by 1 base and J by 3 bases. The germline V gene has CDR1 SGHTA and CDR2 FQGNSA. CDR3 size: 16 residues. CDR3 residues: CASSLVSGTEKETQYF. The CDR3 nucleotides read TGTGCCAGCAGCTTAGTGTCCGGGACAGAAAAAGAGACCCAGTACTTC.

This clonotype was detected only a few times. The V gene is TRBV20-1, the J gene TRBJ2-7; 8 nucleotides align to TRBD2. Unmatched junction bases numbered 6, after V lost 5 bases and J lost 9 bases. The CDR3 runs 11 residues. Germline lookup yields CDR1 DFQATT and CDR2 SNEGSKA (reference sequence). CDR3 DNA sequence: TGCAGTGCTCCAAAGAGCGGGGGGCAGTACTTC. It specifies CSAPKSGGQYF.

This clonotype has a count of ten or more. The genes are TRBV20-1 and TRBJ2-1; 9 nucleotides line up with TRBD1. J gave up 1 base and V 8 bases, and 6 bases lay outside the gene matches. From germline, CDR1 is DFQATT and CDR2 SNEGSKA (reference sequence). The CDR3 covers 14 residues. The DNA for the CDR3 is TGCAGTACAAGTGGACAGGGGTCCTACAATGAGCAGTTCTTC. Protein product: CSTSGQGSYNEQFF.

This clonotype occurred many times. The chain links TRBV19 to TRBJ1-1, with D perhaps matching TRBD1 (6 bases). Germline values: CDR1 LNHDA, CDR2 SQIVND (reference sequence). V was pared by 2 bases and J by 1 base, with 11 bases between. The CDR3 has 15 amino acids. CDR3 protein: CASSINGGPNTEAFF. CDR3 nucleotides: TGTGCCAGTAGTATAAACGGGGGCCCGAACACTGAAGCTTTCTTT.

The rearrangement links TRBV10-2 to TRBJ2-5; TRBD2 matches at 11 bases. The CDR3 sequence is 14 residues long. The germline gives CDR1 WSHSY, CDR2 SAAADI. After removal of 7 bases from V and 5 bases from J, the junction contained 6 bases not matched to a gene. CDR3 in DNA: TGCGCCAGCAAGGAGGTAGCGGGGGGGGAGACCCAGTACTTC. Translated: CASKEVAGGETQYF.

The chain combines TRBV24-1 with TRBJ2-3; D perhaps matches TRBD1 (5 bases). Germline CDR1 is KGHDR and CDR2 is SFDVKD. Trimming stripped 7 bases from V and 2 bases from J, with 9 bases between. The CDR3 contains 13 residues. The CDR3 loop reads CATRKGPTDTQYF. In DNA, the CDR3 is TGTGCCACCAGGAAGGGGCCCACAGATACGCAGTATTTT.

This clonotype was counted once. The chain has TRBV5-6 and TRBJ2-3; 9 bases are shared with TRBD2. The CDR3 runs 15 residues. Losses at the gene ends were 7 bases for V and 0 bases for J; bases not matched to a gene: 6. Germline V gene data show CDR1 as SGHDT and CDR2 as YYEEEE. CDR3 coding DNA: TGTGCCAGCGCCGTAGCGGGGGCGAGCACAGATACGCAGTATTTT. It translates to CASAVAGASTDTQYF.

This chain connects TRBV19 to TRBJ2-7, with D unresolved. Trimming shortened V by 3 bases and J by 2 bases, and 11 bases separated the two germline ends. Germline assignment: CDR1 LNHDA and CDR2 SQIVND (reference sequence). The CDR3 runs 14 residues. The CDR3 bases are TGTGCCAGTAGTATCCCAGACCCGCCCTACGAGCAGTACTTC. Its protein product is CASSIPDPPYEQYF.

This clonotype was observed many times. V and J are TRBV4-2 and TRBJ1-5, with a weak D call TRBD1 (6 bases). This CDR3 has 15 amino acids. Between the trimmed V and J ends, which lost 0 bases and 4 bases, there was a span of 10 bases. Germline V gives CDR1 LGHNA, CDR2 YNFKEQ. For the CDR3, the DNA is TGTGCCAGCAGCCAAGAACACAGGGCGAATCAGCCCCAGCATTTT. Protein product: CASSQEHRANQPQHF.